Below are 11 T cell receptor beta chains sequenced from a single sample in a study of cytomegalovirus exposure and HLA in healthy donors. Primers for the PCR totalled 60 Vbeta and 13 Jbeta. Profiled with immunoSEQ multiplex PCR; TCRdb holds only in-frame clones, not every one. The sample holds fewer than 200,000 clones; roughly 79% are singletons and the top ten take approximately 13%. Sequencing used PBMCs. Receptors originate from a woman between 50 and 59 years old in good health and CMV-seronegative.

The chain combines TRBV11-3 with TRBJ2-3, with a weak D call TRBD2 (7 bases). V dropped 6 bases and J dropped 4 bases, with 26 bases sitting between them. Germline V gene data show CDR1 as SGHNT and CDR2 as YENEEA. This CDR3 spans 18 amino acids. CDR3 sequence reads: CASSRQAIGRGNADTQYF. The CDR3 coding sequence is TGTGCCAGCAGTCGACAGGCCATAGGGAGGGGGAACGCAGATACGCAGTATTTT.

This rearrangement joins TRBV28 to TRBJ2-7; 8 bases are shared with TRBD1. The CDR3 is 16 amino acids. The J segment lost 4 bases and the V segment lost 4 bases, leaving 12 bases of the junction unmatched. CDR1 is MDHEN, CDR2 SYDVKM, per germline. The CDR3 protein is CASSSHGQGGHYEQYF. CDR3 coding DNA: TGTGCCAGCAGTTCTCATGGACAGGGCGGTCATTACGAGCAGTACTTC. Complete variable domain (other parts from reference TRBV28 and TRBJ2-7): DVKVTQSSRYLVKRTGEKVFLECVQDMDHENMFWYRQDPGLGLRLIYFSYDVKMKEKGDIPEGYSVSREKKERFSLILESASTNQTSMYLCASSSHGQGGHYEQYFGPGTRLTVT.

The chain uses TRBV7-9 and TRBJ1-1; 10 nucleotides line up with TRBD1. J gave up 1 base and V 1 base, and 0 bases lay outside the gene matches. Germline lookup yields CDR1 SEHNR and CDR2 FQNEAQ (reference sequence). The CDR3 loop spans 15 amino acids. The CDR3 DNA is TGTGCCAGCAGCTTAGGGGACAGGGGGAACACTGAAGCTTTCTTT. Its protein product is CASSLGDRGNTEAFF.

The chain couples TRBV4-1 to TRBJ2-1; 10 nucleotides agree with TRBD2. With V trimmed by 1 base and J by 8 bases, 11 bases remained unmatched. The CDR3 totals 17 residues. Germline lookup yields CDR1 MGHRA and CDR2 YSYEKL. CDR3 DNA sequence: TGCGCCAGCAGCCAAGGGCAGCGGGGGGGCCTTCGACATGAGCAGTTCTTC. It encodes CASSQGQRGGLRHEQFF.

This chain connects TRBV10-3 to TRBJ1-5; D remains ambiguous. Germline CDR1 reads ENHRY; CDR2 reads SYGVKD. Between the trimmed V and J ends, which lost 4 bases and 4 bases, there was a span of 5 bases. The CDR3 is 12 residues long. This chain's CDR3 is CAISGQNQPQHF. CDR3 coding DNA: TGTGCCATCAGTGGTCAAAATCAGCCCCAGCATTTT.

For this clone: A junction boundary mismatches the germline segment, possibly from a read error. The chain links TRBV4-1 to TRBJ1-5, with 7 bases lining up with TRBD1. This CDR3 has 19 residues. Germline CDR1 MGHRA, CDR2 YSYEKL. The CDR3 protein is CASSQADTGAGWGNRPQHF. CDR3 bases: TGCGCCAGCAGCCAAGCGGACACAGGGGCAGGTTGGGGCAATCGGCCCCAGCATTTT.

The chain joins TRBV10-3 to TRBJ1-5; D not resolved. Trimming left V 3 bases short and J 3 bases short, with 9 bases between. This CDR3 spans 14 amino acids. Germline CDR1 is ENHRY and CDR2 is SYGVKD. The CDR3 nucleotides read TGTGCCATCAGTGATCGGGGTATCAATCAGCCCCAGCATTTT. Translation gives CAISDRGINQPQHF.

This clone was seen a handful of times. The J gene is TRBJ2-1, the V gene TRBV7-9, with 9 bases aligning to TRBD1. The CDR3 has 15 amino acids. Germline values: CDR1 SEHNR, CDR2 FQNEAQ (reference sequence). The V gene end was trimmed by 5 bases and the J gene end by 5 bases; junction bases not matched to a gene: 7. DNA for the CDR3: TGTGCCAGCAGCCCGTGGACAGGGGCCCACAATGAGCAGTTCTTC. Its protein product is CASSPWTGAHNEQFF.

The chain couples TRBV5-4 to TRBJ2-3; 13 bases align to TRBD2. The V segment lost 4 bases and the J segment 6 bases; nucleotides outside the gene matches: 8. In germline, CDR1 is SGHNT, CDR2 YYREEE (reference sequence). There are 16 residues in the CDR3. The CDR3 nucleotides read TGTGCCAGCAGCCCTAGGACTAGCGGGGGCGGGGATACGCAGTATTTT. Its protein product is CASSPRTSGGGDTQYF. Full variable domain (rest looked up from reference TRBV5-4 and TRBJ2-3): ETGVTQSPTHLIKTRGQQVTLRCSSQSGHNTVSWYQQALGQGPQFIFQYYREEENGRGNFPPRFSGLQFPNYSSELNVNALELDDSALYLCASSPRTSGGGDTQYFGPGTRLTVL.

V and J are TRBV28 and TRBJ2-7; unclear D gene. Trimming left V 4 bases short and J 3 bases short, with 4 bases between. Germline-derived CDR1 and CDR2 are MDHEN and SYDVKM. This CDR3 is built from 11 residues. The CDR3 bases are TGTGCCAGCAGTTGGAGCTACGAGCAGTACTTC. Translating gives CASSWSYEQYF.

A word on this clone: This sample also contains other DNA sequences that code for the same CDR3. The chain couples TRBV30 to TRBJ2-7; no clear D. CDR1 and CDR2 (germline): GTSNPN, SVGIG (reference sequence). The CDR3 totals 12 residues. V lost 2 bases and J lost 3, with 8 bases in between. The CDR3 loop reads CAWSLGSYEQYF. For the CDR3, the DNA is TGTGCCTGGAGTCTAGGTAGCTACGAGCAGTACTTC.